The 18 T cell receptor beta chains reported below all come from one sample, sequenced in a study of T cells in Graves' hyperthyroidism and ophthalmopathy. RNA transcripts yielded amplified TCR beta CDR3 regions. Using the HTBI primer set, a first-round RT-PCR was run on the TCR CDR3. From the multiplex PCR reads, TCRdb called clonotypes with MiXCR, one entry per CDR3 protein. The sample carries around 490,000 distinct CDR3 sequences, less than 20% recorded once. Source material: blood. Receptors originate from a man aged 40-50 years with Graves' ophthalmopathy.

The chain couples TRBV20-1 to TRBJ1-4; unclear D gene. Looked up from germline, CDR1 is DFQATT and CDR2 is SNEGSKA (reference sequence). The CDR3 sequence is 14 residues long. The V end was cut by 6 bases, the J end by 3 bases, with 14 bases between. The CDR3 is CSAFGGGANEKLFF. The CDR3 DNA is TGCAGTGCCTTTGGAGGCGGAGCTAATGAAAAACTGTTTTTT.

This clonotype has just a few counts. This chain links TRBV5-6 with TRBJ2-5, with TRBD2 matching over 10 bases. After removal of 4 bases from V and 3 bases from J, the junction contained 3 bases not matched to a gene. This CDR3 has 14 residues. The germline V gene has CDR1 SGHDT and CDR2 YYEEEE. The CDR3, as DNA: TGTGCCAGCAGCCGGGGGACTAGCGAAGAGACCCAGTACTTC. Its translation: CASSRGTSEETQYF.

This clonotype has a count of ten or more. This sequence joins TRBV6-2 or TRBV6-3 and TRBJ2-1; a weak D match, TRBD2 (6 bases). V lost 0 bases to trimming and J lost 9 bases, with 27 bases between them. The CDR3 contains 19 residues. Per germline, CDR1 MNHEY and CDR2 SVGEGT. The CDR3 loop is CASSYSSSGPGLLWGEQFF. The DNA of the CDR3 is TGTGCCAGCAGTTACTCTAGTTCCGGGCCCGGACTATTATGGGGTGAGCAGTTCTTC.

This clonotype was seen many times. This chain joins TRBV2 and TRBJ2-3; D not resolved. Trimming removed 2 bases at V and 5 bases at J, with 11 bases between. The CDR3 runs 14 residues. The V gene's germline CDR1 is SNHLY and CDR2 FYNNEI. Written as DNA, the CDR3 is TGTGCCAGCAGTGAACGGCTAGGAATAGATACGCAGTATTTT. The encoded protein is CASSERLGIDTQYF.

This clonotype came up a few times. The chain has TRBV28 and TRBJ1-5; 8 nucleotides align to TRBD1. CDR1 is MDHEN and CDR2 is SYDVKM in the germline V gene. This CDR3 is 12 amino acids long. Trimming took 11 bases from V and 6 from J; bases not matched to a gene: 6. The CDR3 DNA reads as TGTGCCGCCCAGGGGGCGAGTCAGCCCCAGCATTTT. Protein sequence: CAAQGASQPQHF.

The genes are TRBV20-1 and TRBJ2-3; D not resolved. V was cut by 3 bases and J by 2 bases, with 15 bases left in between. The germline gives CDR1 DFQATT, CDR2 SNEGSKA (reference sequence). This CDR3 is built from 15 residues. CDR3 residues: CSASRLLTPTDTQYF. CDR3 sequence (DNA): TGCAGTGCTAGTAGACTTCTTACTCCCACAGATACGCAGTATTTT.

There are many counts of this clonotype. The V gene is TRBV7-2, the J gene TRBJ1-1; perhaps TRBD1 as D (6 bases). Trimming took 2 bases from V and 5 from J, leaving 12 bases between them. The CDR3 spans 14 residues. CDR1 and CDR2 from the germline V gene are SGHTA and FQGNSA. The CDR3 loop is CASSLTQGRTEAFF. The CDR3 bases are TGTGCCAGCAGCTTAACACAGGGTCGGACTGAAGCTTTCTTT.

This clonotype was seen ten or more times. The chain has TRBV12-3 or TRBV12-4 and TRBJ2-2, with TRBD1 matching over 7 bases. The trim removed 6 bases at V and 3 bases at J, leaving 4 bases unmatched. The length of the CDR3 is 14 residues. The CDR3 reads CASRQTGYTGELFF. CDR3 DNA sequence: TGTGCCAGCAGGCAGACAGGGTACACCGGGGAGCTGTTTTTT.

In this sample, this clonotype turned up many times. The chain links TRBV3-1 to TRBJ1-6; D is perhaps TRBD1 (5 bases). The CDR3 contains 14 residues. Trimming stripped 4 bases from V and 4 bases from J, with 8 bases between. Germline CDR1 and CDR2: LGHDT and YNNKEL (reference sequence). The CDR3 bases are TGTGCCAGCAGCCCGACAGCTTATAATTCACCCCTCCACTTT. Amino acid sequence: CASSPTAYNSPLHF.

There are many counts of this clonotype. CDR3 sequence: CASSPGVGEAFF. In DNA, the CDR3 is TGTGCCAGCAGCCCAGGGGTGGGTGAAGCTTTCTTT. The chain has TRBV7-9 and TRBJ1-1, with a possible D match to TRBD1 (6 bases). Trimming stripped 5 bases from V and 7 bases from J, with 11 bases between. Germline lookup yields CDR1 SEHNR and CDR2 FQNEAQ (reference sequence). This CDR3 has 12 residues.

This clonotype has a handful of counts. The chain combines TRBV20-1 with TRBJ2-1, with D unresolved. The CDR3 consists of 13 residues. Per the germline V gene, CDR1 is DFQATT and CDR2 is SNEGSKA (reference sequence). Trimming stripped 3 bases from V and 3 bases from J, with 9 bases between. The CDR3 sequence: CSASVYGYNEQFF. CDR3 in DNA: TGCAGTGCTAGCGTATATGGCTACAATGAGCAGTTCTTC.

The genes are TRBV28 and TRBJ2-7, with D possibly being TRBD2 (5 bases). Germline V CDR1 and CDR2: MDHEN, SYDVKM. With 6 bases removed from V and 2 bases from J, the gap between germline ends came to 14 bases. The CDR3 has 14 residues. The CDR3 bases are TGTGCCAGCAGCTCGAGGGCTCTCCCCTACGAGCAGTACTTC. As protein: CASSSRALPYEQYF.

This clonotype was recorded a few times. This sequence joins TRBV6-1 and TRBJ2-5; D might be TRBD2 (5 bases). This CDR3 has 17 residues. V lost 5 bases to trimming and J lost 4 bases, with 23 bases between them. Germline-derived CDR1 and CDR2 are MNHNS and SASEGT. CDR3 loop: CASSFPDYQPEVETQYF. The CDR3 coding sequence is TGTGCCAGCAGTTTTCCCGACTACCAGCCCGAGGTAGAGACCCAGTACTTC.

The sample holds a few counts of this clonotype. V is TRBV6-1 and J is TRBJ2-3, with a possible D match to TRBD2 (5 bases). CDR3 length equals 13 residues. Germline CDR1 and CDR2: MNHNS and SASEGT. V was cut by 5 bases and J by 2 bases, with 8 bases left in between. The DNA of the CDR3 is TGTGCCAGCAGTCGAGGGATCACAGATACGCAGTATTTT. It specifies CASSRGITDTQYF.

This clonotype was seen repeatedly, ten times or more. The gene calls are TRBV3-1 and TRBJ2-3, with TRBD2 matching over 7 bases. CDR1 and CDR2 from the germline V gene are LGHDT and YNNKEL (reference sequence). This CDR3 contains 17 residues. V shed 2 bases and J 5 bases; nucleotides not matched to a gene: 13. The DNA of the CDR3 is TGTGCCAGCAGCCAAAGTGGGTATCGGTCGGGAGGAGATACGCAGTATTTT. It encodes CASSQSGYRSGGDTQYF.

Only a few counts were recorded for this clonotype. V is TRBV2 and J is TRBJ2-2; the D gene is possibly TRBD2 (5 bases). V lost 2 bases to trimming and J lost 4 bases, with 11 bases between them. The CDR3 has 15 amino acids. Germline CDR1 and CDR2: SNHLY and FYNNEI. This CDR3 reads CASSERGRLTGELFF. DNA for the CDR3: TGTGCCAGCAGTGAACGCGGGCGGCTCACCGGGGAGCTGTTTTTT.

CDR3 coding DNA: TGTGCCAGTAGTACCCAGGGCGATCAGCCCCAGCATTTT. Protein: CASSTQGDQPQHF. This chain uses TRBV19 with TRBJ1-5; D possibly corresponds to TRBD1 (5 bases). Per the germline V gene, CDR1 is LNHDA and CDR2 is SQIVND (reference sequence). This CDR3 spans 13 amino acids. V dropped 4 bases and J dropped 5 bases, with 9 bases sitting between them.

V is TRBV5-1 and J is TRBJ1-2, with 11 bases fitting TRBD1. V lost 4 bases to trimming and J lost 7 bases; unmatched junction nucleotides: 6. This CDR3 has 14 residues. Germline V CDR1 and CDR2: SGHRS, YFSETQ. In DNA form, the CDR3 reads TGCGCCAGCAGCGCTAGGACAGGGGGCTCTGGCTACACCTTC. This codes for CASSARTGGSGYTF. The variable domain in full, completed from reference TRBV5-1 and TRBJ1-2, reads KAGVTQTPRYLIKTRGQQVTLSCSPISGHRSVSWYQQTPGQGLQFLFEYFSETQRNKGNFPGRFSGRQFSNSRSEMNVSTLELGDSALYLCASSARTGGSGYTFGSGTRLTVV.